Reported below is one T cell receptor beta chain. What antigen it recognizes has not been identified. The record has no base qualities; no much larger clone is one base away. Using the deep immunoSEQ assay, multiplex PCR amplified TCR CDR3 regions from genomic DNA. Extracted genomic DNA from each cell subset was distributed evenly across all wells of several immunoSEQ 96-well plates, and each plate was treated as a replicate. Each replicate PCR for sorted subsets received about 210 ng genomic DNA, equal to about 29,000 T cell genomes. Purified libraries were quantified with a Qubit 3.0 fluorometer, sized on a Bioanalyzer 2100, and re-quantified with the KAPA Library Quantification kit. A separate single-read 150-cycle Illumina NextSeq 550 flow cell was used to sequence each immunoSEQ 96-well plate. The published analysis was carried out like this. Because only junctional sequences without quality scores were contained in the immunoSEQ output, filtering matching that applied to full-length reads could not be performed. Sequences were annotated with PyIR, a Python wrapper for IgBLAST v1.9, and V/J genes and CDR3 were assigned using IMGT germline references. Reads were filtered out if the reads had weak V/J assignments (E-value above 1e-6), no CDR3, stop codons, out-of-frame junctions, or ambiguous translated residues. V3J clonotypes were defined as sequences sharing the same inferred V gene, J gene, and CDR3 amino acid sequence. To compute the percentage overlap between repertoires, the number of shared unique clonotypes was divided by the size of the smaller repertoire. Three approaches were used to assess repertoire richness: RTK rarefaction, the Chao1 estimator, and Recon v2.1 estimates of unobserved clonotypes. For all TCRbeta clonotypes obtained by the gDNA method from a few donors, generation probabilities were computed with OLGA. In TCRdb, the immuneACCESS table is reduced to in-frame sequences with V and J assigned. These tables do not hold every clone; where another copy was compared, an unresolved V gene accounts for under half, and the others remain unexplained. That table is the source of V, J and clone size, and D and trimming were worked out from the DNA. The sample table lists roughly 2.5 million clones, approximately 94% of them with a count of one. In total, the top ten clones hold over 0.12% of the sample.

This specimen belongs to a study of shared clonotypes between healthy human individuals (dated by TCRdb to 2018 to 2020). In the study overall: The cohort comprised two women and a few men aged 18 to 49 years. Per donor, leukapheresis produced somewhere between about 0.9 and 9.5 billion PBMCs. To increase sequencing depth and limit assay-specific biases, TCR repertoire library preparation and sequencing were carried out by different laboratories using diverse techniques. The study deeply sequenced blood TCR repertoires of five healthy adults to estimate repertoire size and the extent of clonotype sharing between individuals. For each donor, three plates each were used for CD4 naive and CD4 memory, two plates were used for CD8 naive, and one plate was used for CD8 memory. What the work shows at the level of the full study, not this receptor alone: Naive subsets generally had larger estimated clonotype richness than memory subsets. The small number of donors limited the genetic and exposure-history diversity represented. Clonotypes shared by all four sorted-subset donors showed higher generation probabilities than non-shared clonotypes. Based on pairwise subsampling, the degree of clonotype sharing among donors was expected to be affected by sequencing depth. Across four donors, 4.5% to 6.5% of naive CD4, roughly 3.8% of naive CD8, 2.3% of memory CD4, and approximately 0.4% of memory CD8 clonotypes were shared. Even with the large sequencing depth, rarefaction of the sorted-subset datasets indicated that sequencing was incomplete. Sampling was restricted to blood, and TCR repertoires in tissues likely differ from the TCR repertoires found in blood.

The CDR3 runs 15 residues from the cysteine to the phenylalanine. Of the read, only the CDR3 DNA is kept; its 45 bases are in frame from base 1. The germline V gene sets CDR1 to MDHEN and CDR2 to SYDVKM. At the junction V is shortened by 4 bases and J by 3 bases; bases outside the gene matches: 5. Donors were healthy HIV-negative adults with no recently reported acute infections or vaccinations. Every donor was a Caucasian adult residing in Nashville, Tennessee, USA. CD4+ T cells were enriched through magnetic negative selection, after which naive cells were positively selected on CD45RA and the remaining negative fraction served as the memory subset. After blood collection by leukapheresis, PBMCs were isolated using Ficoll-Histopaque density gradient centrifugation and then cryopreserved in the vapor phase of liquid nitrogen. Analytical flow cytometry was used to check the purity and quantity of each magnetically sorted T cell population. Each sorted fraction had its genomic DNA isolated and then quantified by UV absorbance on a Nanodrop 2000c.

The chain is made from TRBV28 and TRBJ2-3, with 9 bases matching TRBD2. This sequence originates from a man aged 18 to 35 in good health. Sequencing was performed on naive CD4+ T cells sorted from blood. Interpreted using the paper, the cell subset or site label stands for: CD45RA+ positively selected. The encoded CDR3 is CASSSSGVQTDTQYF. The nucleotides read TGTGCCAGCAGTTCTAGCGGGGTCCAGACAGATACGCAGTATTTT.